Each of the 4 T cell receptor beta chains below was sequenced from the same sample in a study of blood T cell repertoires in COVID-19 (dated by TCRdb to 2020 to 2021). The receptor library was made with the immunoSEQ multiplex PCR assay. TCRdb retrieved this table from immuneACCESS and kept in-frame rearrangements only. Not all clones are present; in checked studies, unresolved V genes account for under half, and no reason is known for the remainder. This sample holds fewer than 350,000 clones; around four fifths were observed only once. About 4% of the sample goes to the ten largest clones. Input material: peripheral blood. The source is a woman aged 50 to 60 with active or convalescent COVID-19.

Regarding this clone: At one end, the junction sequence differs from germline, possibly due to a read error. The chain is built from TRBV13 and TRBJ1-2; D might be TRBD1 (6 bases). CDR3 size: 14 residues. CDR1 PRHDT and CDR2 FYEKMQ come from the germline V gene (reference sequence). For the CDR3, the DNA is TGTGCCAGCAGCCTAGGACAGAATAACTATGGCTACACCTTC. Translation gives CASSLGQNNYGYTF.

The chain couples TRBV5-4 to TRBJ1-1; D might be TRBD1 (6 bases). Germline CDR1 is SGHNT and CDR2 is YYREEE (reference sequence). Between the trimmed V and J ends, which lost 0 bases and 3 bases, there was a span of 18 bases. The CDR3 loop spans 17 amino acids. CDR3 DNA sequence: TGTGCCAGCAGCTTGGGAGGGGGAGCGAGAACGGACACTGAAGCTTTCTTT. Its translation is CASSLGGGARTDTEAFF.

The chain joins TRBV6-2 or TRBV6-3 to TRBJ2-3; D is unresolved. V dropped 2 bases and J dropped 0 bases, with 15 bases sitting between them. The CDR3 runs to 17 residues. Germline lookup yields CDR1 MNHEY and CDR2 SVGEGT. Here the CDR3 DNA reads TGTGCCAGCAGTTACACCGCCGGTACCGTAAGCACAGATACGCAGTATTTT. Protein: CASSYTAGTVSTDTQYF.

This clone was observed a single time. CDR3 loop: CASSLPDNQPQHF. The CDR3 region has the DNA TGTGCCAGCAGTTTACCAGACAATCAGCCCCAGCATTTT. This chain joins TRBV12-3 or TRBV12-4 and TRBJ1-5, with D unclear. V gave up 2 bases and J gave up 3 bases, with 5 bases separating them. The CDR3 contains 13 residues.